These T cell receptor beta chains were read from a single sample in a study of T-cell memory formation after mild COVID-19. TCRdb processed the 5' RACE reads anew with MiXCR; each CDR3 protein has one entry. Here the sample spans 200,000 to 250,000 distinct CDR3 sequences, around 9.5% being singletons. Sequencing was done on a sample of PBMCs or a T cell subset sorted from them (not recorded which). The receptor source for this set is a man aged 18 to 30 who had mild COVID-19 (a few samples of this study predate the infection). Cell type and time point are not known. Each CDR3 is given with its conserved first and last residue. A D gene is named only where the DNA matches it firmly. Some rows mark clone size as missing; the rest say once, few, many or name a class of expanded clone.

CDR3 protein: CASSLFGSGGQPQHF
CDR3 DNA: TGTGCCAGCAGCTTATTCGGGTCAGGAGGTCAGCCCCAGCATTTT
J gene: TRBJ1-5
D gene: .
clone size: many
V gene: TRBV7-2

CDR3 protein: CASSPPGTPAYF
CDR3 DNA: TGTGCCAGCAGCCCTCCCGGGACCCCAGCCTACTTC
J gene: TRBJ2-5
D gene: .
clone size: few
V gene: TRBV11-2

CDR3 protein: CASSLAPGQGAYGYTF
CDR3 DNA: TGCGCCAGCAGCTTGGCCCCTGGACAGGGGGCCTATGGCTACACCTTC
J gene: TRBJ1-2
D gene: TRBD1
clone size: few
V gene: TRBV5-1

CDR3 protein: CASSPMGSLNYGYTF
CDR3 DNA: TGTGCCAGCAGCCCCATGGGATCGCTCAACTATGGCTACACCTTC
J gene: TRBJ1-2
D gene: .
clone size: few
V gene: TRBV7-2

CDR3 protein: CASSYSGTSTDTQYF
CDR3 DNA: TGTGCCAGCAGCTATTCCGGGACTAGCACAGATACGCAGTATTTT
J gene: TRBJ2-3
D gene: .
clone size: few
V gene: TRBV7-2

CDR3 protein: CAIRPGQGDEKLFF
CDR3 DNA: TGTGCCATCAGGCCGGGACAGGGAGATGAAAAACTGTTTTTT
J gene: TRBJ1-4
D gene: TRBD1
clone size: once
V gene: TRBV10-3

CDR3 protein: CASSLAGGTRSQYF
CDR3 DNA: TGTGCCAGCAGCTTAGCCGGGGGGACAAGGAGCCAGTACTTC
J gene: TRBJ2-5
D gene: .
clone size: many
V gene: TRBV11-2

CDR3 protein: CASSPLNRGMNTEAFF
CDR3 DNA: TGCGCCAGCAGCCCGCTGAACAGGGGAATGAACACTGAAGCTTTCTTT
J gene: TRBJ1-1
D gene: TRBD1
clone size: few
V gene: TRBV4-1

CDR3 protein: CASSKEAGELFF
CDR3 DNA: TGTGCCAGCAGCAAGGAGGCCGGGGAGCTGTTTTTT
J gene: TRBJ2-2
D gene: .
clone size: few
V gene: TRBV12-3/TRBV12-4

CDR3 protein: CASSPRDRGHEQYF
CDR3 DNA: TGTGCCAGCAGCCCAAGGGACAGGGGCCACGAGCAGTACTTC
J gene: TRBJ2-7
D gene: TRBD1
clone size: .
V gene: TRBV5-4

CDR3 protein: CASSRGEVPSYEQYF
CDR3 DNA: TGCGCCAGCAGCCGAGGGGAGGTCCCCTCCTACGAGCAGTACTTC
J gene: TRBJ2-7
D gene: .
clone size: .
V gene: TRBV5-1

CDR3 protein: CSARADRGGQPQHF
CDR3 DNA: TGCAGTGCTAGAGCCGACAGGGGAGGTCAGCCCCAGCATTTT
J gene: TRBJ1-5
D gene: TRBD1
clone size: .
V gene: TRBV20-1

CDR3 protein: CASSLGLATNEKLFF
CDR3 DNA: TGCGCCAGCAGCTTGGGCCTCGCAACTAATGAAAAACTGTTTTTT
J gene: TRBJ1-4
D gene: .
clone size: few
V gene: TRBV5-1

CDR3 protein: CASSLEAGQPQHF
CDR3 DNA: TGTGCCAGCAGTTTAGAGGCGGGTCAGCCCCAGCATTTT
J gene: TRBJ1-5
D gene: .
clone size: few
V gene: TRBV12-3/TRBV12-4

CDR3 protein: CASSLGTGKWQFF
CDR3 DNA: TGTGCCAGCAGCTTAGGGACAGGAAAGTGGCAGTTCTTC
J gene: TRBJ2-1
D gene: TRBD1
clone size: .
V gene: TRBV7-9

CDR3 protein: CASRSGLMGTQYF
CDR3 DNA: TGTGCCAGCAGGTCCGGACTAATGGGGACCCAGTACTTC
J gene: TRBJ2-5
D gene: .
clone size: .
V gene: TRBV6-5

CDR3 protein: CASSSPGQGPYEQYF
CDR3 DNA: TGTGCCAGCAGCAGCCCGGGACAGGGACCCTACGAGCAGTACTTC
J gene: TRBJ2-7
D gene: TRBD1
clone size: few
V gene: TRBV6-2/TRBV6-3

CDR3 protein: CASRWTSQETQYF
CDR3 DNA: TGTGCCAGCAGGTGGACTAGCCAAGAGACCCAGTACTTC
J gene: TRBJ2-5
D gene: TRBD2
clone size: few
V gene: TRBV28

CDR3 protein: CASSLAGPDEQFF
CDR3 DNA: TGTGCCAGCAGCTTGGCCGGGCCAGATGAGCAGTTCTTC
J gene: TRBJ2-1
D gene: .
clone size: few
V gene: TRBV5-4

CDR3 protein: CATIALGGSDTQYF
CDR3 DNA: TGTGCCACTATCGCCCTCGGCGGGTCAGATACGCAGTATTTT
J gene: TRBJ2-3
D gene: .
clone size: few
V gene: TRBV6-2/TRBV6-3

CDR3 protein: CASSLYGGGSSYNEQFF
CDR3 DNA: TGTGCCAGCAGCTTGTATGGCGGGGGGAGCTCCTACAATGAGCAGTTCTTC
J gene: TRBJ2-1
D gene: TRBD2
clone size: .
V gene: TRBV5-6

CDR3 protein: CASTTRDGGSQYF
CDR3 DNA: TGTGCCAGCACCACCCGGGACGGAGGGTCCCAGTACTTC
J gene: TRBJ2-5
D gene: .
clone size: .
V gene: TRBV7-6

CDR3 protein: CASSLRGTVETQYF
CDR3 DNA: TGTGCCAGCAGTTTGCGTGGGACAGTGGAGACCCAGTACTTC
J gene: TRBJ2-5
D gene: TRBD1
clone size: .
V gene: TRBV12-3/TRBV12-4

CDR3 protein: CASSLPTGNSPLHF
CDR3 DNA: TGCGCCAGCAGCTTACCTACAGGGAACTCACCCCTCCACTTT
J gene: TRBJ1-6
D gene: .
clone size: .
V gene: TRBV5-1

CDR3 protein: CASSVDGRGSNTGELFF
CDR3 DNA: TGTGCCAGCAGCGTAGACGGGCGGGGCTCAAACACCGGGGAGCTGTTTTTT
J gene: TRBJ2-2
D gene: .
clone size: .
V gene: TRBV9

CDR3 protein: CASSRGVSPDTQYF
CDR3 DNA: TGTGCCAGCAGTAGGGGGGTTTCCCCAGATACGCAGTATTTT
J gene: TRBJ2-3
D gene: .
clone size: .
V gene: TRBV11-2

CDR3 protein: CASSLRGRNTGELFF
CDR3 DNA: TGCGCCAGCAGCTTAAGGGGGCGGAACACCGGGGAGCTGTTTTTT
J gene: TRBJ2-2
D gene: TRBD1
clone size: many
V gene: TRBV5-1

CDR3 protein: CASSLERTSSSTDTQYF
CDR3 DNA: TGTGCCAGCAGCCTCGAGAGGACCTCATCTAGCACAGATACGCAGTATTTT
J gene: TRBJ2-3
D gene: .
clone size: few
V gene: TRBV7-2

CDR3 protein: CASSASGGLETQYF
CDR3 DNA: TGTGCCAGCAGTGCCTCCGGGGGCTTAGAGACCCAGTACTTC
J gene: TRBJ2-5
D gene: .
clone size: many
V gene: TRBV6-5

CDR3 protein: CASSPGHPNTEAFF
CDR3 DNA: TGTGCCAGCTCACCAGGGCACCCGAACACTGAAGCTTTCTTT
J gene: TRBJ1-1
D gene: .
clone size: .
V gene: TRBV18

CDR3 protein: CASTLRDPSYNEQFF
CDR3 DNA: TGTGCCAGCACCCTCCGGGACCCTTCATACAATGAGCAGTTCTTC
J gene: TRBJ2-1
D gene: .
clone size: .
V gene: TRBV6-2/TRBV6-3

CDR3 protein: CASSPTVDYQETQYF
CDR3 DNA: TGCGCCAGCAGCCCTACAGTGGATTACCAAGAGACCCAGTACTTC
J gene: TRBJ2-5
D gene: .
clone size: .
V gene: TRBV5-1

CDR3 protein: CASSYQDKTYEQYF
CDR3 DNA: TGTGCCAGCAGTTACCAGGACAAAACCTACGAGCAGTACTTC
J gene: TRBJ2-7
D gene: .
clone size: .
V gene: TRBV6-5

CDR3 protein: CASGSYLSFTGGENSPLHF
CDR3 DNA: TGTGCCAGCGGCTCCTATTTGTCCTTCACAGGGGGTGAAAATTCACCCCTCCACTTT
J gene: TRBJ1-6
D gene: TRBD1
clone size: few
V gene: TRBV7-2

CDR3 protein: CASSSPSSYNSPLHF
CDR3 DNA: TGTGCCAGCAGTTCCCCTAGCTCCTATAATTCACCCCTCCACTTT
J gene: TRBJ1-6
D gene: .
clone size: .
V gene: TRBV28

CDR3 protein: CASSHGGSQETQYF
CDR3 DNA: TGTGCCAGCTCTCACGGGGGCAGTCAAGAGACCCAGTACTTC
J gene: TRBJ2-5
D gene: .
clone size: .
V gene: TRBV6-2/TRBV6-3

CDR3 protein: CASSLVRVEQFF
CDR3 DNA: TGTGCCAGCAGTTTGGTCCGGGTTGAGCAGTTCTTC
J gene: TRBJ2-1
D gene: .
clone size: .
V gene: TRBV12-3/TRBV12-4

CDR3 protein: CASSVQGATEAFF
CDR3 DNA: TGTGCCAGCAGCGTGCAGGGGGCCACTGAAGCTTTCTTT
J gene: TRBJ1-1
D gene: TRBD1
clone size: .
V gene: TRBV4-2

CDR3 protein: CSARETINQPQHF
CDR3 DNA: TGCAGTGCTAGGGAGACCATCAATCAGCCCCAGCATTTT
J gene: TRBJ1-5
D gene: .
clone size: few
V gene: TRBV20-1

CDR3 protein: CASSLQGARGETQYF
CDR3 DNA: TGTGCCAGCAGTCTACAGGGGGCGCGCGGAGAGACCCAGTACTTC
J gene: TRBJ2-5
D gene: TRBD1
clone size: few
V gene: TRBV6-5

CDR3 protein: CASSPLQTNEQFF
CDR3 DNA: TGTGCCAGCTCACCCTTGCAGACCAATGAGCAGTTCTTC
J gene: TRBJ2-1
D gene: .
clone size: few
V gene: TRBV18

CDR3 protein: CASGQLQETQYF
CDR3 DNA: TGTGCCAGCGGACAGCTCCAAGAGACCCAGTACTTC
J gene: TRBJ2-5
D gene: .
clone size: many
V gene: TRBV12-3/TRBV12-4

CDR3 protein: CASSLVAGTLATGELFF
CDR3 DNA: TGTGCCAGCAGCTTAGTGGCAGGGACCCTCGCCACCGGGGAGCTGTTTTTT
J gene: TRBJ2-2
D gene: .
clone size: many
V gene: TRBV7-2

CDR3 protein: CASRTAGMDTQYF
CDR3 DNA: TGTGCCAGCAGGACAGCGGGGATGGATACGCAGTATTTT
J gene: TRBJ2-3
D gene: TRBD2
clone size: few
V gene: TRBV6-6

CDR3 protein: CSYCRGTSGGENIQYF
CDR3 DNA: TGCAGCTACTGTCGGGGGACTAGCGGGGGAGAAAACATTCAGTACTTC
J gene: TRBJ2-4
D gene: TRBD2
clone size: few
V gene: TRBV29-1

CDR3 protein: CASSLQGLGTDTQYF
CDR3 DNA: TGTGCCAGCAGCCTGCAGGGGTTGGGCACAGATACGCAGTATTTT
J gene: TRBJ2-3
D gene: .
clone size: many
V gene: TRBV7-3

CDR3 protein: CASLPTGGNQPQHF
CDR3 DNA: TGTGCCAGCCTCCCGACAGGGGGCAATCAGCCCCAGCATTTT
J gene: TRBJ1-5
D gene: TRBD1
clone size: few
V gene: TRBV2

CDR3 protein: CASSTGDSYGYTF
CDR3 DNA: TGTGCCAGCAGTACCGGGGACTCCTATGGCTACACCTTC
J gene: TRBJ1-2
D gene: .
clone size: few
V gene: TRBV27

CDR3 protein: CASSNRLVPDTQYF
CDR3 DNA: TGTGCCAGCAGTAACAGACTCGTCCCAGATACGCAGTATTTT
J gene: TRBJ2-3
D gene: .
clone size: once
V gene: TRBV6-5

CDR3 protein: CASSLVRALQETQYF
CDR3 DNA: TGTGCCAGCAGCTTAGTTAGGGCCCTTCAAGAGACCCAGTACTTC
J gene: TRBJ2-5
D gene: .
clone size: .
V gene: TRBV7-2

CDR3 protein: CASSFRVLTGNTIYF
CDR3 DNA: TGCGCCAGCAGCTTTCGGGTGCTAACTGGAAACACCATATATTTT
J gene: TRBJ1-3
D gene: .
clone size: many
V gene: TRBV4-1

CDR3 protein: CASTRGGFDNEQFF
CDR3 DNA: TGTGCCAGCACGCGCGGGGGGTTCGACAATGAGCAGTTCTTC
J gene: TRBJ2-1
D gene: TRBD2
clone size: .
V gene: TRBV7-8

CDR3 protein: CASSLELGGNSPLHF
CDR3 DNA: TGTGCCAGCAGCTTAGAGCTGGGTGGAAATTCACCCCTCCACTTT
J gene: TRBJ1-6
D gene: .
clone size: .
V gene: TRBV11-2